The present T cell receptor beta chain was sequenced within a study of control samples from healthy donors and cancer patients (dated by TCRdb to the early 2020s). Turning to this clone: This receptor's antigen is unknown. No base quality values were provided; no much bigger clone lies one nucleotide off.

Library preparation was by the immunoSEQ multiplex PCR assay. This is the immuneACCESS table as TCRdb keeps it, with only in-frame sequences that have V and J called. A part of the clones is gone; compared with another copy, unresolved V genes explain less than half, and the rest is unexplained. The sample includes tens of thousands of clones, with about nine tenths observed a single time. Together, the top ten hold 5.5% to 7.5% of the sample. Relative to germline, V is 3 bases shorter and J is 2 bases shorter, with 8 bases between their ends. Sequences LGHNT (CDR1) and FRNRAP (CDR2) are obtained from the germline V gene. The CDR3 runs 14 amino acids, cysteine and phenylalanine included. Only CDR3 DNA is held: 42 bases, read in frame from base 1.

The sequence was collected from a man aged 50-59 years in good health. Source material: blood. The chain was built from TRBV12-5 and TRBJ1-3; the D gene identity is not certain. CDR3 reads: CASGFLEAGNTIYF. The nucleotides read TGTGCTAGTGGTTTCCTCGAGGCTGGAAACACCATATATTTT.